The subject of this entry is one T cell receptor (beta chain). This entry is derived from a study of blood T cell repertoires in COVID-19. Study details: Some COVID-19 samples were acute and others convalescent; all came from the United States, Italy and Spain. T cells, B-cell-depleted T cells, or PBMCs supplied cDNA or gDNA.

Original analysis: Counts of nucleated cells, estimated from reference gene primer amplification, were obtained. Method: immunoSEQ multiplex PCR; TCRdb's copy keeps in-frame clones and lacks some. V and J calls plus clone size are reproduced from that table; the DNA served to infer D and trimming. This sample carries tens of thousands of clones, 73% of them seen once, and the ten largest clones take approximately 20%. This CDR3 comprises 17 residues. Trimming removed 0 bases from V and 4 bases from J, with 19 bases in between. Germline V gives CDR1 SGDLS, CDR2 YYNGEE. The sequenced sample consisted of peripheral blood. The sequence came from a man between 60 and 75 years old with acute or convalescent COVID-19. V usage is TRBV9 and J usage is TRBJ2-5; TRBD2 is a possible D gene (6 bases). The CDR3 spells CASSVGVLASGVETQYF. CDR3 sequence (DNA): TGTGCCAGCAGCGTAGGGGTTCTAGCGAGCGGAGTAGAGACCCAGTACTTC. The full variable domain, its missing parts supplied by reference TRBV9 and TRBJ2-5, is DSGVTQTPKHLITATGQRVTLRCSPRSGDLSVYWYQQSLDQGLQFLIQYYNGEERAKGNILERFSAQQFPDLHSELNLSSLELGDSALYFCASSVGVLASGVETQYFGPGTRLLVL.